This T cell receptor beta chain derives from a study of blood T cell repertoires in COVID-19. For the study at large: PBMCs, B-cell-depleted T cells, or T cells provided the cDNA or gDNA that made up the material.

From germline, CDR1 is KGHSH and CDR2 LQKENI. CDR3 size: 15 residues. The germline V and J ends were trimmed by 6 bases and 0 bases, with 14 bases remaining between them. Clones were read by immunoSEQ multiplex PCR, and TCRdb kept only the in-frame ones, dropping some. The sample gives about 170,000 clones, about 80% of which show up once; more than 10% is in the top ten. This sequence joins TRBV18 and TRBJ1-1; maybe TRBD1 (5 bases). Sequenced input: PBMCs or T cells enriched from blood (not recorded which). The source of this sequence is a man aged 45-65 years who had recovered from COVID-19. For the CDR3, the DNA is TGTGCCAGCTCCCGAGGACACAGTTTGAACACTGAAGCTTTCTTT. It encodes CASSRGHSLNTEAFF.